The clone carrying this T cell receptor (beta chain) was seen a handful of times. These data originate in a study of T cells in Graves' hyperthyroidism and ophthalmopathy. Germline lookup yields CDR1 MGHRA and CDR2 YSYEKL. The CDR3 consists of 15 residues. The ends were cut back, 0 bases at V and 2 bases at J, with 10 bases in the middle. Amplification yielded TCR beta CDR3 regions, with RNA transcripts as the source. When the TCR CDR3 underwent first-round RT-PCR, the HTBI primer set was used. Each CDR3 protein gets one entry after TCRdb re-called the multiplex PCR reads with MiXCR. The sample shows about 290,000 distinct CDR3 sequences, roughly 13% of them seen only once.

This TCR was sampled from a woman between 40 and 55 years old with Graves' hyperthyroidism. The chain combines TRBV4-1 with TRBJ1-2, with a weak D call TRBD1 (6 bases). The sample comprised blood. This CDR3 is CASSQEWQGNYGYTF. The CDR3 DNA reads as TGCGCCAGCAGCCAAGAATGGCAGGGGAACTATGGCTACACCTTC.